This TCR beta chain appears in the sequencing data of a study of T cells in Graves' hyperthyroidism and ophthalmopathy. Findings and caveats of the study: Ophthalmopathy, which appeared later, was predicted by the model a median about 6 months before onset.

It was RNA transcripts that yielded the amplified TCR beta CDR3 regions. The TCR CDR3 was amplified in a first-round RT-PCR using the HTBI primer set. TCRdb independently ran MiXCR on the multiplex PCR reads; one entry per CDR3 protein. Of around 620,000 distinct CDR3 sequences listed, around 45% are singletons. V lost 6 bases and J lost 2; bases outside the gene matches: 9. Germline CDR1 is SEHNR and CDR2 is FQNEAQ (reference sequence). The CDR3 is 16 residues long. This clonotype was observed a handful of times. Antigen specificity is unknown. The chain joins TRBV7-9 to TRBJ2-7, with 11 bases matching TRBD2. Sequencing used peripheral blood or thyroid tissue (not recorded which). This sequence originates from an adult woman with Graves' disease, either hyperthyroidism or ophthalmopathy (not recorded which). The CDR3 DNA reads as TGTGCCAGCAGTCTCGGACTAGCGGGCCCTCCCTACGAGCAGTACTTC. Protein product: CASSLGLAGPPYEQYF. The full variable domain, with the rest looked up from reference TRBV7-9 and TRBJ2-7, is DTGVSQNPRHKITKRGQNVTFRCDPISEHNRLYWYRQTLGQGPEFLTYFQNEAQLEKSRLLSDRFSAERPKGSFSTLEIQRTEQGDSAMYLCASSLGLAGPPYEQYFGPGTRLTVT.